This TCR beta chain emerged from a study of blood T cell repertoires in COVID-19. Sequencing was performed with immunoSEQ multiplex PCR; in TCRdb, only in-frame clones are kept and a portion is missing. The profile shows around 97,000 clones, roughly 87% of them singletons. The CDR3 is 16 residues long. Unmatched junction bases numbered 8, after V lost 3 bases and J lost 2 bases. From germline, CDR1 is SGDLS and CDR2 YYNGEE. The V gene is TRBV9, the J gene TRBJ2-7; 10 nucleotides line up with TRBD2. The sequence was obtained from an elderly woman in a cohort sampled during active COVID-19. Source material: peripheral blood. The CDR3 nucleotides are TGTGCCAGCAGCGCCACCGGAGCGGGGGGGGCCTACGAGCAGTACTTC. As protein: CASSATGAGGAYEQYF. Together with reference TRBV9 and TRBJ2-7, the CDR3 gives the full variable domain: DSGVTQTPKHLITATGQRVTLRCSPRSGDLSVYWYQQSLDQGLQFLIQYYNGEERAKGNILERFSAQQFPDLHSELNLSSLELGDSALYFCASSATGAGGAYEQYFGPGTRLTVT.